Presented here are 19 T cell receptor beta chains from one specimen sequenced in a study of blood T cell repertoires in COVID-19. Produced via immunoSEQ multiplex PCR; TCRdb's table is partial and in-frame only. The sample records around 130,000 clones, more than 85% being singletons. Input material: peripheral blood. These receptors all come from a man aged 50 to 60 with active or convalescent COVID-19.

J is TRBJ1-1 and V is TRBV10-1; D perhaps matches TRBD1 (5 bases). Trimming removed 3 bases from V and 7 bases from J, with 12 bases in between. Germline CDR1 reads WNHNN; CDR2 reads SYGVQD (reference sequence). The CDR3 has 13 residues. CDR3 sequence (DNA): TGCGCCAGCAGTGACGCGGGGGTAGGTGAAGCTTTCTTT. Translated: CASSDAGVGEAFF.

This clone appeared a few times. Written as DNA, the CDR3 is TGTGCCAGTAGTATTGGTGGAGGGAGATACTATGGCTACACCTTC. Protein: CASSIGGGRYYGYTF. The V gene is TRBV19, the J gene TRBJ1-2; D not resolved. CDR1 and CDR2 (germline): LNHDA, SQIVND (reference sequence). This CDR3 region has 15 residues. V lost 3 bases and J 3 bases, leaving 14 bases between the germline ends.

The CDR3 bases are TGTGCCAGCAGCCAAGGGTTTCTAGCGGGAGCGGAGGACGATGAGCAGTTCTTC. This translates into CASSQGFLAGAEDDEQFF. This chain connects TRBV3-1 (or the pseudogene TRBV3-2) to TRBJ2-1; 10 bases align to TRBD2. The CDR3 is 18 amino acids. J was trimmed by 8 bases and V by 1 base; bases with no gene match: 14. The germline V gene encodes CDR1 LGHDT and CDR2 YNNKEL (reference sequence).

The rearrangement links TRBV4-1 to TRBJ2-1; 7 bases are a match to TRBD2. The CDR3 has 16 amino acids. Unmatched junction bases numbered 11, after V lost 0 bases and J lost 9 bases. CDR1 MGHRA and CDR2 YSYEKL come from the germline V gene. The CDR3: CASSQEVLRGEGEQFF. DNA for the CDR3: TGCGCCAGCAGCCAAGAGGTACTTCGGGGGGAGGGTGAGCAGTTCTTC.

V is TRBV5-6 and J is TRBJ2-2; D is perhaps TRBD1 (6 bases). The CDR3 consists of 17 residues. The V and J ends lost 0 bases and 3 bases respectively, with 15 bases between them. Germline V gene data show CDR1 as SGHDT and CDR2 as YYEEEE. DNA of the CDR3: TGTGCCAGCAGCTTGGAATGGAGAGGGGGAGACACCGGGGAGCTGTTTTTT. As protein: CASSLEWRGGDTGELFF.

The chain couples TRBV19 to TRBJ2-5; D is possibly TRBD1 (6 bases). CDR1 and CDR2 from the germline V gene are LNHDA and SQIVND (reference sequence). CDR3 size: 14 residues. With 1 base removed from V and 4 bases from J, the gap between germline ends came to 10 bases. The CDR3 region is CASSIGQGRETQYF. CDR3 DNA sequence: TGTGCCAGTAGTATAGGGCAGGGGAGAGAGACCCAGTACTTC.

DNA of the CDR3: TGTGCCAGCAGCGCGGAAGTGTTCGGGAGGGGGGAGCTGTTTTTT. Protein sequence: CASSAEVFGRGELFF. V and J are TRBV9 and TRBJ2-2; 7 nucleotides agree with TRBD2. Germline V gene lookup returns CDR1 SGDLS and CDR2 YYNGEE. The length of the CDR3 is 15 residues. Trimming removed 3 bases from V and 8 bases from J; junction bases left unmatched: 10.

The chain couples TRBV18 to TRBJ1-3; TRBD1 might be the D (5 bases). The CDR3 totals 13 residues. V shed 6 bases and J shed 7 bases, with 13 bases lying between them. From germline, CDR1 is KGHSH and CDR2 LQKENI. This chain's CDR3 is CASSQDRTNTIYF. CDR3 coding DNA: TGTGCCAGCTCGCAAGACAGAACGAACACCATATATTTT.

The V call is TRBV5-6, the J call TRBJ1-6; 10 nucleotides agree with TRBD1. Germline trimming cut 4 bases from V and 6 bases from J; bases unmatched to any gene: 7. Germline assignment: CDR1 SGHDT and CDR2 YYEEEE. CDR3 length: 16 residues. The CDR3 DNA reads as TGTGCCAGCAGCCAACGCCGGGACAGGGGTAATTCACCCCTCCACTTT. Translation gives CASSQRRDRGNSPLHF. Using reference TRBV5-6 and TRBJ1-6 for the parts outside the CDR3, the full variable domain is DAGVTQSPTHLIKTRGQQVTLRCSPKSGHDTVSWYQQALGQGPQFIFQYYEEEERQRGNFPDRFSGHQFPNYSSELNVNALLLGDSALYLCASSQRRDRGNSPLHFGNGTRLTVT.

The count of this clone is one. The chain recombines TRBV2 with TRBJ1-4, with TRBD1 matching over 10 bases. This CDR3 spans 15 amino acids. With V trimmed by 5 bases and J by 7 bases, 7 bases remained unmatched. The germline CDR1 and CDR2 sequences are SNHLY and FYNNEI. The CDR3 sequence: CASSQDRGRGEKLFF. CDR3 in DNA: TGTGCCAGCAGTCAGGACAGGGGGAGAGGTGAAAAACTGTTTTTT.

This rearrangement joins TRBV6-5 to TRBJ1-6; D is unclear. CDR3 size: 13 residues. V shed 6 bases and J shed 8 bases, with 11 bases lying between them. Germline V lookup: CDR1 MNHEY, CDR2 SVGAGI. The CDR3: CASRRNVDSPLHF. CDR3 sequence (DNA): TGTGCCAGCAGAAGAAACGTAGATTCACCCCTCCACTTT.

V gene TRBV30 combines with J gene TRBJ2-2; the match to TRBD1 covers 7 bases. V dropped 2 bases and J dropped 4; count of bases not matched to a gene: 4. The CDR3 covers 14 residues. The germline gives CDR1 GTSNPN, CDR2 SVGIG (reference sequence). CDR3 residues: CAWSFPGGTGELFF. The CDR3 nucleotides read TGTGCCTGGAGTTTTCCAGGGGGCACCGGGGAGCTGTTTTTT.

The chain employs TRBV5-5 and TRBJ1-1; D gene unclear. Germline CDR1 reads SGHKS; CDR2 reads YYEKEE (reference sequence). The CDR3 is 14 amino acids. Deletions cut 1 base from V and 5 bases from J, with 12 bases between. CDR3 residues: CASSLSGSATEAFF. CDR3 sequence (DNA): TGTGCCAGCAGCTTGTCGGGGTCGGCGACTGAAGCTTTCTTT.

J is TRBJ1-1 and V is TRBV6-5, with TRBD1 identical over 7 bases. This CDR3 contains 16 residues. With 4 bases clipped from V and 1 base from J, the junction kept 9 bases outside the gene matches. Germline loops: CDR1 MNHEY, CDR2 SVGAGI. The CDR3 DNA follows: TGTGCCAGCAGTTTGATTCCGGGACAGCGGAACACTGAAGCTTTCTTT. This sequence encodes CASSLIPGQRNTEAFF.

This chain links TRBV7-9 with TRBJ2-2; D unclear. The CDR3 runs to 13 residues. Trimming cost V 3 bases and J 7 bases, with 9 bases left between them. Germline loops: CDR1 SEHNR, CDR2 FQNEAQ (reference sequence). This CDR3 reads CASSLEINGELFF. The CDR3 region has the DNA TGTGCCAGCAGCTTGGAGATCAACGGGGAGCTGTTTTTT.

This chain joins TRBV11-2 and TRBJ2-2, with D uncertain. Per the germline V gene, CDR1 is SGHAT and CDR2 is FQNNGV. The CDR3 totals 13 residues. Between the trimmed V and J ends, which lost 4 bases and 4 bases, there was a span of 7 bases. The CDR3 protein is CASSSLSTGELFF. In DNA, the CDR3 is TGTGCCAGCAGCTCGCTTAGCACCGGGGAGCTGTTTTTT. The full variable domain, in which reference TRBV11-2 and TRBJ2-2 provide the parts outside the CDR3, is EAGVAQSPRYKIIEKRQSVAFWCNPISGHATLYWYQQILGQGPKLLIQFQNNGVVDDSQLPKDRFSAERLKGVDSTLKIQPAKLEDSAVYLCASSSLSTGELFFGEGSRLTVL.

The chain has TRBV30 and TRBJ1-3, with no clear D. Germline V gives CDR1 GTSNPN, CDR2 SVGIG (reference sequence). This CDR3 is 14 amino acids long. Trimming stripped 0 bases from V and 1 base from J, with 7 bases between. This chain's CDR3 is CAWSVTGSGNTIYF. The DNA of the CDR3 is TGTGCCTGGAGTGTTACGGGTTCTGGAAACACCATATATTTT.

This clone was detected only once. V gene TRBV11-2 combines with J gene TRBJ2-2; D may be TRBD1 (6 bases). Germline loops: CDR1 SGHAT, CDR2 FQNNGV. V shed 5 bases and J shed 3 bases, with 19 bases lying between them. This CDR3 has 17 residues. The CDR3 region is CASSPRIGGLDTGELFF. In nucleotides, the CDR3 is TGTGCCAGCAGCCCCCGGATAGGGGGATTGGACACCGGGGAGCTGTTTTTT.

The CDR3 sequence: CASSPQVSTDTQYF. CDR3 nucleotide sequence: TGTGCCAGCAGTCCGCAGGTTAGCACAGATACGCAGTATTTT. The V gene is TRBV6-5, the J gene TRBJ2-3; D remains ambiguous. V was clipped by 5 bases and J by 0 bases, with 9 bases between them. CDR1 is MNHEY and CDR2 is SVGAGI in the germline V gene. The CDR3 is 14 amino acids.